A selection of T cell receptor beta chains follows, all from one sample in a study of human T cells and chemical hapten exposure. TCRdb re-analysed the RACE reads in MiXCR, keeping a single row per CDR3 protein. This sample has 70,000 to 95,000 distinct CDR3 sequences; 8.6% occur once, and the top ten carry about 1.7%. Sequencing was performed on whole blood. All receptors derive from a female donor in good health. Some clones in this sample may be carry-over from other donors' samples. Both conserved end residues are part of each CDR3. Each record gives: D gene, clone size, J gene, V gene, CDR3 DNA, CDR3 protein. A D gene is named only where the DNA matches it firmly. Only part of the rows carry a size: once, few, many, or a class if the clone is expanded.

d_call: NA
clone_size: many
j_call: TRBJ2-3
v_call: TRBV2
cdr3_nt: TGTGCCAGCAGCATCACTCTAAGCACAGATACGCAGTATTTT
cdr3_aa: CASSITLSTDTQYF

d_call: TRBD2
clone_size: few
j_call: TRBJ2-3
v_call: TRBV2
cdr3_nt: TGTGCCAGCGGGCTAGCGGGGGTGACAGATACGCAGTATTTT
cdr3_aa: CASGLAGVTDTQYF

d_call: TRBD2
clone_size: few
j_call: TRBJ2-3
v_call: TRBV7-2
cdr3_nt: TGTGCCAGCAGCTTAGCCGCCGGCGGGGGGGCTACAGATACGCAGTATTTT
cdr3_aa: CASSLAAGGGATDTQYF

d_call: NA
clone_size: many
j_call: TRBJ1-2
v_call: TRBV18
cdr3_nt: TGTGCCAGCTCACCATTGGCAGAATCCGTCTATGGCTACACCTTC
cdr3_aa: CASSPLAESVYGYTF

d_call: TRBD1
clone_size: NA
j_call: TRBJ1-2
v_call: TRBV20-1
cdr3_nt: TGCAGTGCTTCGTACGAAGGGGGCGCGGGCTACACCTTC
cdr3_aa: CSASYEGGAGYTF

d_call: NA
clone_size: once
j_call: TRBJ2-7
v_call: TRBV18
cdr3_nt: TGTGCCAGCTCACCTTACGGGGGAGGAATCTACGAGCAGTACTTC
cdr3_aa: CASSPYGGGIYEQYF

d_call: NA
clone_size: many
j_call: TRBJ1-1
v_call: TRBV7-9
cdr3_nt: TGTGCCAGCAGCTCCAATGTGGGGTATGAAGCTTTCTTT
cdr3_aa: CASSSNVGYEAFF

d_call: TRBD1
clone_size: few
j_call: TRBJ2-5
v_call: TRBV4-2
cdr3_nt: TGTGCCAGCAGCCAAGAGCCCACAGGGGGCCAAGAGACCCAGTACTTC
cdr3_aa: CASSQEPTGGQETQYF

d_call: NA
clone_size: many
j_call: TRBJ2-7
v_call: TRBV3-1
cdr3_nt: TGTGCCAGCAGCCAAGGCAGGGGAGGCGAGCAGTACTTC
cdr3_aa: CASSQGRGGEQYF

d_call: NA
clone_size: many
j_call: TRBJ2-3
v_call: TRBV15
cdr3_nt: TGTGCCACCAGCACTATCGATACGCAGTATTTT
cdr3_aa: CATSTIDTQYF

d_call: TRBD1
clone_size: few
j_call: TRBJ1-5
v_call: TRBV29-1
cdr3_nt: TGCAGCGTGCAAACAGGGGATCAGCCCCAGCATTTT
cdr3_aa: CSVQTGDQPQHF

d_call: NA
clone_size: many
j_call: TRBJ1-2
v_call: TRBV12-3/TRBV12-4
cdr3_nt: TGTGCCAGCAGTCGACAGATCTATGGCTACACCTTC
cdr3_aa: CASSRQIYGYTF

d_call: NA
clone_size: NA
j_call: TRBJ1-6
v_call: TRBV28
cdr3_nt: TGTGCCAGCAGTCCCATTGGATCGAAACCCCTCCACTTT
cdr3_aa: CASSPIGSKPLHF

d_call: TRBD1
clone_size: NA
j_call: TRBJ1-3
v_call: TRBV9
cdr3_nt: TGTGCCAGCAGCCCCACAGGGGCCTCTGGAAACACCATATATTTT
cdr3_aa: CASSPTGASGNTIYF

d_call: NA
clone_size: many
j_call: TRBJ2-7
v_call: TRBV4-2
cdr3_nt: TGTGCCAGCAGCCAGGCAAAGGTAGTATCGCCGTACGAGCAGTACTTC
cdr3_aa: CASSQAKVVSPYEQYF